The rows below give T cell receptor beta chains drawn from one sample of a study of shared clonotypes between healthy human individuals. The assay was immunoSEQ multiplex PCR, and TCRdb's table has in-frame clones only and misses some. The sample includes approximately 2.3 million clones, 93% seen only once; the top ten take under 0.45%. Source material: naive CD4+ T cells from PBMCs. The receptors were sampled from a young man in good health. Some clones in this sample may be carry-over from other donors' samples. Each CDR3 is given with its conserved first and last residue. The D gene is left open where the match is weak. The size entry is marked missing in some rows and otherwise reads once, few, many or a size class.

TRBJ2-1 TRBD2 TRBV7-8 . CASSQLAGGYNEQFF TGTGCCAGCAGCCAACTAGCGGGAGGTTACAATGAGCAGTTCTTC
TRBJ2-1 . TRBV5-1 . CASSLLGNTGTFF TGCGCCAGCAGCTTGTTAGGTAACACCGGGACGTTCTTC
TRBJ2-7 . TRBV5-4 . CASSLSGPDYEQYF TGTGCCAGCAGCTTGTCGGGTCCAGACTACGAGCAGTACTTC
TRBJ1-2 TRBD1 TRBV27 once CASSLTTGTGRSYGYTF TGTGCCAGCAGTTTAACAACCGGGACAGGAAGGTCCTATGGCTACACCTTC
TRBJ2-4 . TRBV2 . CASSKQVAKNIQYF TGTGCCAGCAGTAAACAGGTAGCCAAAAACATTCAGTACTTC
TRBJ2-7 TRBD2 TRBV14 . CASSLRVSGSLYEQYF TGTGCCAGCAGCCTCCGGGTTAGCGGGAGCCTCTACGAGCAGTACTTC
TRBJ1-4 TRBD1 TRBV7-2 . CASSSGQVGEKLFF TGTGCCAGCAGCTCCGGACAGGTCGGTGAAAAACTGTTTTTT
TRBJ2-1 . TRBV30 . CAWSVQAGLDEQFF TGTGCCTGGAGTGTACAGGCGGGGTTGGATGAGCAGTTCTTC
TRBJ2-5 . TRBV5-4 . CASSTALAGWEETQYF TGTGCCAGCAGCACTGCTCTCGCGGGATGGGAAGAGACCCAGTACTTC
TRBJ1-5 . TRBV10-2 once CASSTWGSGGQPQHF TGCGCCAGCAGCACTTGGGGGTCGGGGGGACAGCCCCAGCATTTT
TRBJ1-3 . TRBV28 . CASSFGAREGAGNTIYF TGTGCCAGCAGTTTCGGGGCCAGGGAAGGGGCAGGAAACACCATATATTTT
TRBJ2-5 . TRBV14 few CASSQARGAETQYF TGTGCCAGCAGCCAAGCCAGGGGTGCAGAGACCCAGTACTTC
TRBJ2-7 . TRBV28 . CASSSPGGRRSYEQYF TGTGCCAGCAGTTCCCCCGGGGGGCGAAGGTCCTACGAGCAGTACTTC
TRBJ2-1 TRBD2 TRBV10-1 once CASTTGLAVYNEQFF TGCGCCAGCACCACTGGACTAGCGGTATACAATGAGCAGTTCTTC
TRBJ1-5 TRBD1 TRBV27 . CASSPTGGPLYQPQHF TGTGCCAGCAGTCCAACAGGGGGGCCTTTATATCAGCCCCAGCATTTT
TRBJ2-7 . TRBV5-5 once CASRPEPLPEQYF TGTGCCAGCAGGCCGGAACCCCTTCCCGAGCAGTACTTC
TRBJ1-2 TRBD1 TRBV15 . CATSRRQGWYGYTF TGTGCCACCAGCAGGCGACAGGGTTGGTATGGCTACACCTTC
TRBJ1-1 TRBD1 TRBV7-2 . CASSLLGTANTEAFF TGTGCCAGCAGCTTACTTGGGACAGCGAACACTGAAGCTTTCTTT
TRBJ2-5 TRBD1 TRBV15 . CATSRRQGQTQYF TGTGCCACCAGCAGACGACAGGGCCAGACCCAGTACTTC
TRBJ2-5 . TRBV6-6 . CASSVTRARTQYF TGTGCCAGCAGTGTGACTAGGGCCCGGACCCAGTACTTC
TRBJ2-7 TRBD2 TRBV15 once CATSRDIGGRAIEQYF TGTGCCACCAGCAGAGATATTGGCGGGAGGGCCATCGAGCAGTACTTC
TRBJ2-1 . TRBV7-9 . CASSPSVWGNGPLNNEQFF TGTGCCAGCAGCCCTTCTGTGTGGGGGAACGGACCCTTAAACAATGAGCAGTTCTTC
TRBJ1-1 . TRBV29-1 once CSVHSSTEAFF TGCAGCGTTCATAGTAGCACTGAAGCTTTCTTT
TRBJ2-5 TRBD1 TRBV9 . CASSPQGQGAVETQYF TGTGCCAGCAGCCCTCAGGGACAGGGGGCTGTTGAGACCCAGTACTTC
TRBJ2-5 . TRBV18 . CASSLRQETQYF TGTGCCAGCTCACTAAGACAAGAGACCCAGTACTTC
TRBJ2-1 . TRBV4-2 . CASSQGAPRNEQFF TGTGCCAGCAGCCAAGGGGCCCCGAGGAATGAGCAGTTCTTC
TRBJ2-3 . TRBV4-2 . CASSPQRITDTQYF TGTGCCAGCAGCCCCCAAAGAATCACAGATACGCAGTATTTT
TRBJ2-7 TRBD1 TRBV29-1 once CSVATGAGDEQYF TGCAGCGTCGCTACAGGGGCCGGGGACGAGCAGTACTTC
TRBJ2-1 . TRBV11-2 . CASSLHRSGEYNEQFF TGTGCCAGCAGCTTACATCGCTCAGGGGAATACAATGAGCAGTTCTTC
TRBJ1-4 . TRBV7-6 . CASSSGHTQNEKLFF TGTGCCAGCAGCTCGGGACACACGCAGAATGAAAAACTGTTTTTT
TRBJ2-2 . TRBV2 . CASSHYALETGELFF TGTGCCAGCTCCCACTACGCCCTCGAGACCGGGGAGCTGTTTTTT
TRBJ2-2 . TRBV27 . CASSLSRSGSGANTGELFF TGTGCCAGCAGTTTATCCCGAAGTGGCAGTGGGGCAAACACCGGGGAGCTGTTTTTT
TRBJ2-1 . TRBV19 . CASSRAGVNEQFF TGTGCCAGTAGTCGGGCAGGGGTGAATGAGCAGTTCTTC
TRBJ1-3 . TRBV7-2 . CASSLVAGRSGNTIYF TGTGCCAGCAGCTTAGTGGCAGGGCGCTCTGGAAACACCATATATTTT
TRBJ2-2 TRBD2 TRBV18 . CASSPLALAGAFTGELFF TGTGCCAGCTCACCCCTCGCTCTAGCGGGAGCCTTCACCGGGGAGCTGTTTTTT
TRBJ2-1 TRBD2 TRBV25-1 . CASSPKTSGSLYNEQFF TGTGCCAGCAGTCCCAAGACTAGCGGGAGCCTCTACAATGAGCAGTTCTTC